These 26 T cell receptor beta chains came from one sample sequenced in a study of T cells expressing NK-cell markers (dated by TCRdb to about 2020). Library preparation used 5' RACE. The sequencer listed for this sample is Illumina HiSeq 2000. Reads reprocessed by TCRdb are summarized as one entry per CDR3 protein sequence, and DNA is absent. The sample's records list 4,000 to 6,500 distinct CDR3 sequences. Together, the top ten hold roughly 13% of the sample. The material sequenced was blood T cells: a sorted CD56 or NKG2C T cell subset, CD4+ or CD8+ T cells, or bulk PBMC T cells (not recorded which). Receptor source: a man in his late teens or twenties in good health. Donor details come from another sample of the same person, matched by shared clones.

V is TRBV4-2 and J is TRBJ1-1. Germline-derived CDR1 and CDR2 are LGHNA and YNFKEQ. This CDR3 has 12 residues. This CDR3 reads CASSQGGSEAFF.

The chain couples TRBV6-2 or TRBV6-3 to TRBJ2-3; TCRdb lists TRBD1, though no DNA is available to test this call. The length of the CDR3 is 15 residues. The germline CDR1 and CDR2 sequences are MNHEY and SVGEGT. CDR3 region: CASSYGGALGDTQYF.

According to its frequency, this clonotype is medium-sized (0.01 to 0.1%). The CDR3: CASSLVISVNEQFF. This chain connects TRBV11-2 to TRBJ2-1; the D gene TCRdb calls, TRBD2, cannot be checked with no DNA. The germline V gene has CDR1 SGHAT and CDR2 FQNNGV. The CDR3 is 14 amino acids.

This chain uses TRBV20-1 with TRBJ2-4; the TRBD2 assignment by TCRdb is unverifiable without DNA. Germline V gives CDR1 DFQATT, CDR2 SNEGSKA (reference sequence). The CDR3 spans 15 residues. The CDR3 spells CSAKGSSGRGNIQYF.

This chain joins TRBV27 and TRBJ2-1; the TCRdb D gene call, TRBD2, has no DNA to confirm it. Germline CDR1 is MNHEY and CDR2 is SMNVEV (reference sequence). This CDR3 is built from 14 residues. This CDR3 reads CASSPDGGINEQFF.

Judged by frequency, this clonotype is medium-sized. CDR3 sequence reads: CASSYGPTYEQYF. V usage is TRBV6-2 or TRBV6-3 and J usage is TRBJ2-7. CDR1 and CDR2 from the germline V gene are MNHEY and SVGEGT. The CDR3 spans 13 residues.

This clonotype is labeled medium-sized based on frequency. The V gene is TRBV5-1, the J gene TRBJ1-4; the TCRdb call, TRBD1, lacks DNA for checking. Germline CDR1 SGHRS, CDR2 YFSETQ. CDR3 length equals 15 residues. The CDR3 region is CASSLQGLGDEKLFF.

Measured by frequency, this clonotype is medium-sized. The genes are TRBV14 and TRBJ2-2; TCRdb's D call, TRBD1, is unchecked because there is no DNA. The CDR3 runs 15 residues. CDR1 and CDR2 (germline): SGHDN, FVKESK. CDR3 in amino acids: CASSAHRGSTGELFF. Combining the CDR3 with reference TRBV14 and TRBJ2-2 gives the whole variable domain EAGVTQFPSHSVIEKGQTVTLRCDPISGHDNLYWYRRVMGKEIKFLLHFVKESKQDESGMPNNRFLAERTGGTYSTLKVQPAELEDSGVYFCASSAHRGSTGELFFGEGSRLTVL.

This clonotype counts as medium-sized (0.01 to 0.1%) by frequency. The genes are TRBV20-1 and TRBJ2-1. The germline V gene encodes CDR1 DFQATT and CDR2 SNEGSKA (reference sequence). This CDR3 is 15 amino acids long. Here the CDR3 reads CSASKAATSYNEQFF.

The chain links TRBV6-5 to TRBJ2-3; lacking DNA, the TRBD1 call made by TCRdb goes unchecked. In germline, CDR1 is MNHEY, CDR2 SVGAGI. CDR3 length: 16 amino acids. CDR3 amino acids: CASSRPGVQSTDTQYF.

Judged by frequency, this clonotype is medium-sized (0.01 to 0.1%). The CDR3 loop is CASSEDPGGYTGELFF. This rearrangement joins TRBV9 to TRBJ2-2; TCRdb calls TRBD2, which cannot be checked without DNA. The germline V gene encodes CDR1 SGDLS and CDR2 YYNGEE. This CDR3 has 16 residues.

This chain uses TRBV10-3 with TRBJ1-4. This CDR3 is 14 amino acids long. Germline values: CDR1 ENHRY, CDR2 SYGVKD. CDR3 residues: CAIRSAGALGKLFF.

This clonotype is identified as medium-sized from frequency. The V gene is TRBV6-1, the J gene TRBJ2-2. This CDR3 comprises 14 residues. Germline V gene lookup returns CDR1 MNHNS and CDR2 SASEGT. The CDR3 sequence is CASSEFGVAGELFF.

CDR3 region: CASSPMAGANIQYF. The chain carries TRBV11-2 and TRBJ2-4; the D call of TRBD1 rests on TCRdb alone, since no DNA is present to check it. The CDR3 length is 14 residues. CDR1 SGHAT and CDR2 FQNNGV come from the germline V gene. The whole variable domain, filled in from reference TRBV11-2 and TRBJ2-4, reads EAGVAQSPRYKIIEKRQSVAFWCNPISGHATLYWYQQILGQGPKLLIQFQNNGVVDDSQLPKDRFSAERLKGVDSTLKIQPAKLEDSAVYLCASSPMAGANIQYFGAGTRLSVL.

The chain combines TRBV2 with TRBJ2-3; without DNA, the TCRdb call of TRBD2 cannot be checked. The CDR3 extends over 13 amino acids. Germline loops: CDR1 SNHLY, CDR2 FYNNEI. CDR3 amino acids: CASSPLYSGTQYF.

This clonotype registers medium-sized (0.01 to 0.1%) by frequency. This CDR3 reads CASSQVSGTNEQFF. The chain is built from TRBV3-1 and TRBJ2-1; TCRdb returns TRBD2, unconfirmable since there is no DNA. The CDR3 is 14 residues long. The germline V gene has CDR1 LGHDT and CDR2 YNNKEL (reference sequence).

This clonotype is identified as medium-sized from frequency. This chain uses TRBV5-1 with TRBJ2-3. Germline loops: CDR1 SGHRS, CDR2 YFSETQ. This CDR3 is 11 amino acids long. This CDR3 is CASSFANTQYF.

By frequency, this clonotype registers medium-sized. The chain couples TRBV11-2 to TRBJ2-1; TCRdb gives TRBD1 as the D gene, but with no DNA this cannot be confirmed. Germline V gene data show CDR1 as SGHAT and CDR2 as FQNNGV. CDR3 length equals 15 residues. The CDR3 is CASSFGTVFYNEQFF.

Judged by frequency, this clonotype is medium-sized. This CDR3 is CSHSGQGISSYNEQFF. The chain uses TRBV29-1 and TRBJ2-1; TCRdb indicates TRBD1, and absent DNA this call remains unverified. Germline CDR1 is SQVTM and CDR2 is ANQGSEA. The CDR3 extends over 16 amino acids.

This clonotype shows up as medium-sized (0.01 to 0.1%) by frequency. The CDR3: CSASPGPTNTGELFF. The genes are TRBV29-1 and TRBJ2-2; as DNA is missing, the TRBD1 call by TCRdb cannot be tested. This CDR3 region has 15 residues. Germline CDR1 reads SQVTM; CDR2 reads ANQGSEA.

The rearrangement joins TRBV20-1 to TRBJ2-3; TCRdb's D gene call, TRBD2, goes unchecked for lack of DNA. The CDR3 is 14 residues long. The V gene's germline CDR1 is DFQATT and CDR2 SNEGSKA (reference sequence). CDR3 loop: CSATLAGGTDTQYF.

Considering frequency, this clonotype is medium-sized. The chain links TRBV6-5 to TRBJ2-7; TCRdb returns TRBD2, unconfirmable since there is no DNA. Germline CDR1 MNHEY, CDR2 SVGAGI. The CDR3 has 15 residues. CDR3 residues: CASRLALAGNYEQYF.

By frequency, this clonotype registers medium-sized (0.01 to 0.1%). The CDR3 loop is CASSEVGTEAFF. The V gene is TRBV10-2, the J gene TRBJ1-1. Germline assignment: CDR1 WSHSY and CDR2 SAAADI. The CDR3 is 12 amino acids.

This clonotype is deemed medium-sized by its frequency. The chain carries TRBV12-3 or TRBV12-4 and TRBJ2-1; lacking DNA, the TRBD2 call made by TCRdb goes unchecked. The CDR3 runs to 15 residues. The chain's CDR3 is CASTLGQRLYNEQFF.

V and J are TRBV6-1 and TRBJ2-6; TCRdb gives TRBD2 as the D gene, but with no DNA this cannot be confirmed. CDR1 and CDR2 from the germline V gene are MNHNS and SASEGT. The CDR3 is 14 residues long. The CDR3 here is CAGRLDPGANVLTF.

This clonotype registers medium-sized (0.01 to 0.1%) by frequency. The rearrangement uses TRBV7-8 and TRBJ2-3; TCRdb reports TRBD2, a call that lacks DNA to check it against. CDR3 length: 13 amino acids. Germline CDR1 is SGHVS and CDR2 is FQNEAQ. The CDR3 is CASSPDFADTQYF.